A single sample gave rise to the 7 T cell receptor beta chains below, sequenced in a study of blood T cell repertoires in COVID-19. Measured with immunoSEQ multiplex PCR; TCRdb has only the in-frame clones, and not every one. The repertoire holds 210,000 or so clones, with approximately 87% as singletons. Sample: peripheral blood. Receptor source: a woman in her 50s with acute or convalescent COVID-19.

The V and J genes are TRBV11-3 and TRBJ2-7, with 7 bases matching TRBD1. Germline V gene data show CDR1 as SGHNT and CDR2 as YENEEA. J lost 3 bases, V lost 3 bases, and 5 bases had no gene match. CDR3 length: 14 amino acids. For the CDR3, the DNA is TGTGCCAGCAGCTTCTCCGGGACAGACTACGAGCAGTACTTC. Translated, it gives CASSFSGTDYEQYF.

CDR3 region: CASSRTVNEKLFF. The CDR3 coding sequence is TGCGCCAGCAGCAGGACAGTTAATGAAAAACTGTTTTTT. The chain couples TRBV5-1 to TRBJ1-4; a possible D gene is TRBD1 (6 bases). The CDR3 spans 13 residues. Trimming shortened V by 4 bases and J by 4 bases, and 8 bases separated the two germline ends. Germline V gene lookup returns CDR1 SGHRS and CDR2 YFSETQ.

The rearrangement joins TRBV7-2 to TRBJ1-3; D remains ambiguous. The length of the CDR3 is 16 residues. From germline, CDR1 is SGHTA and CDR2 FQGNSA. V lost 0 bases and J lost 2, with 11 bases in between. The CDR3 protein is CASSLASRIAGNTIYF. In DNA, the CDR3 is TGTGCCAGCAGCTTAGCGTCGCGGATCGCTGGAAACACCATATATTTT.

The gene calls are TRBV6-5 and TRBJ1-2; D is unresolved. Trimming left V 0 bases short and J 5 bases short, with 13 bases between. Germline V CDR1 and CDR2: MNHEY, SVGAGI. This CDR3 region has 15 residues. Here the CDR3 reads CASSYSLTLNYGYTF. DNA for the CDR3: TGTGCCAGCAGTTACTCACTCACCCTGAATTATGGCTACACCTTC.

This sequence joins TRBV5-1 and TRBJ1-1; D is unclear. This CDR3 has 14 residues. Trimming removed 3 bases at V and 4 bases at J, with 13 bases between. CDR1 and CDR2 (germline): SGHRS, YFSETQ. As DNA, the CDR3 is TGCGCCAGCAGCTCCGAGGAAGTGATCACTGAAGCTTTCTTT. Translated: CASSSEEVITEAFF.

The chain joins TRBV20-1 to TRBJ2-1; 13 bases match TRBD2. This CDR3 spans 18 amino acids. The germline gives CDR1 DFQATT, CDR2 SNEGSKA (reference sequence). V shed 3 bases, J shed 0 bases, and the junction held 8 bases outside the gene matches. CDR3 loop: CSASSGLAGFVSYNEQFF. In DNA, the CDR3 is TGCAGTGCTAGTTCGGGACTAGCGGGATTTGTCTCCTACAATGAGCAGTTCTTC.

The chain employs TRBV3-1 (or the pseudogene TRBV3-2) and TRBJ1-5; no definite D call. The germline V and J ends were trimmed by 3 bases and 7 bases, with 7 bases remaining between them. Germline V lookup: CDR1 LGHDT, CDR2 YNNKEL (reference sequence). This CDR3 is built from 12 residues. DNA of the CDR3: TGTGCCAGCAGCCACGGAGAACAGCCCCAGCATTTT. This encodes CASSHGEQPQHF.